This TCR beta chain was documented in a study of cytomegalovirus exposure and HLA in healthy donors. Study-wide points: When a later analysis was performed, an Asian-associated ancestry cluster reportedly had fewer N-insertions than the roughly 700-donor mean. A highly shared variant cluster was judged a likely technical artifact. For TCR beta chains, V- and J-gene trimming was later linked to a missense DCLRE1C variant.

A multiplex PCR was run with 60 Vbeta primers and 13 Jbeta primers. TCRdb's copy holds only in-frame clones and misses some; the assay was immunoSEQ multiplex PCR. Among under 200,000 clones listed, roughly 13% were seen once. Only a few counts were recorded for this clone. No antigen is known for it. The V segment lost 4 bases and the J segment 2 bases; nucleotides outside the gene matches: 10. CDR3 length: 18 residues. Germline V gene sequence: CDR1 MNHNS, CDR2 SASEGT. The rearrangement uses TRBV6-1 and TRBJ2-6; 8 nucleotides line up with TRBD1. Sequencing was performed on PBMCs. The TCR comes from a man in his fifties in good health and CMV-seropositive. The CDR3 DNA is TGTGCCAGCAGTGGGTTCTTCGGGACAGGTGCTGGGGCCAACGTCCTGACTTTC. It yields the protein CASSGFFGTGAGANVLTF.